The present entry profiles one TCR beta chain with its context. Its antigen remains unidentified. This sample is part of a study of CD8 T cells in ankylosing spondylitis. Germline V lookup: CDR1 SQVTM, CDR2 ANQGSEA. This CDR3 contains 12 residues. The V and J ends lost 5 bases and 2 bases respectively, with 9 bases between them. The study's findings and limits: Disease-linked clones, CD8+, were relatively rare in peripheral blood. A TCR beta motif of about 8 highly homologous variants appeared characteristic of ankylosing spondylitis blood.

The TCR beta libraries were generated through quantitative 5'-RACE incorporating molecular barcodes. In TCRdb, the 5' RACE reads were re-called with MiXCR into one record per CDR3 protein. The sample yields 500,000 to 550,000 distinct CDR3 sequences, roughly 13% seen once. Sequencing was performed on blood, either unsorted or a sorted T cell fraction (not recorded which). The sequence was collected from a male donor with ankylosing spondylitis. The chain joins TRBV29-1 to TRBJ1-2; perhaps TRBD1 as D (6 bases). The CDR3 sequence: CSVTGSNYGYTF. The CDR3 DNA reads as TGCAGCGTTACAGGGTCGAACTATGGCTACACCTTC.